This T cell receptor beta chain was sequenced during a study of T cells in Graves' hyperthyroidism and ophthalmopathy. Using RNA transcripts as the source, TCR beta CDR3 regions were amplified. When the TCR CDR3 underwent first-round RT-PCR, the HTBI primer set was used. MiXCR, applied by TCRdb to the multiplex PCR reads, yields one record per CDR3 protein. The sample has roughly 570,000 distinct CDR3 sequences; approximately 15% are singletons. There are many counts of this clonotype. Its cognate antigen is unknown. A read error may produce the germline difference seen at one junction end. Study-wide points: Most expanded thyroid clonotypes above 0.001 also appeared in blood. A model built on 13 V-J features separated ophthalmopathy from stable hyperthyroidism.

Germline CDR1 is SGHTA and CDR2 is FQGNSA. The CDR3 loop spans 16 amino acids. Source material: blood. The rearrangement joins TRBV7-2 to TRBJ2-7; 11 bases agree with TRBD2. The receptor was derived from a woman in her 30s with Graves' hyperthyroidism. The CDR3, as DNA: TGTGCCAGCAGTTTAGGCTCACTAGCGGGAGTGTACGAGCAGTACTTC. This gives the protein CASSLGSLAGVYEQYF.